The 24 T cell receptor beta chains below were found in one sample sequenced in a study of CD8 T cells in Susac syndrome. It was with random hexamers that roughly 0.45 to 1 ug RNA was reverse transcribed. MiXCR, applied by TCRdb to the immunoSEQ multiplex PCR reads, yields one record per CDR3 protein. The sample holds over 350,000 distinct CDR3 sequences, roughly 85% seen once. Input material: CD8+ T cells from PBMCs. The receptors were gathered from a human donor with multiple sclerosis.

The rearrangement uses TRBV27 and TRBJ2-7, with 10 bases that match TRBD1. The CDR3 has 18 amino acids. From germline, CDR1 is MNHEY and CDR2 SMNVEV (reference sequence). The V and J ends lost 4 bases and 4 bases, in that order; junction bases with no gene match: 16. The CDR3 bases are TGTGCCAGCAGTTCTGGGAATACGGGACAGGGGATTTGGTACGAGCAGTACTTC. As protein: CASSSGNTGQGIWYEQYF.

The chain recombines TRBV27 with TRBJ2-1; D gene ambiguous. The V gene's germline CDR1 is MNHEY and CDR2 SMNVEV (reference sequence). CDR3 length: 16 residues. Trimming removed 2 bases from V and 6 bases from J, with 17 bases in between. The CDR3 DNA reads as TGTGCCAGCAGTTTAGGTGTCGGGTCCACTGGCAATGAGCAGTTCTTC. Translated: CASSLGVGSTGNEQFF.

This clonotype was seen only once. This chain connects TRBV28 to TRBJ2-7; a possible D gene is TRBD2 (5 bases). CDR1 and CDR2 (germline): MDHEN, SYDVKM. The V end was cut by 2 bases, the J end by 6 bases, with 14 bases between. The CDR3 sequence is 14 residues long. Here the CDR3 reads CASSLNMPEGEQYF. CDR3 nucleotide sequence: TGTGCCAGCAGTTTAAACATGCCAGAGGGCGAGCAGTACTTC.

This clonotype has just one count. The rearrangement links TRBV6-1 to TRBJ2-2; 15 bases agree with TRBD2. Per germline, CDR1 MNHNS and CDR2 SASEGT. This CDR3 is built from 18 residues. Trimming at V came to 5 bases and at J to 2 bases, leaving 6 bases not matched to a gene. The CDR3 sequence is CASSPPGLAGGNTGELFF. CDR3 nucleotide sequence: TGTGCCAGCAGTCCACCGGGACTAGCGGGGGGAAACACCGGGGAGCTGTTTTTT.

The V call is TRBV9, the J call TRBJ1-1; no definite D call. Trimming pared 6 bases from V and 0 bases from J, leaving 9 bases between. CDR1 is SGDLS and CDR2 is YYNGEE in the germline V gene. CDR3 size: 13 residues. The CDR3 bases are TGTGCCAGCACGAGAGGGCTGAACACTGAAGCTTTCTTT. This codes for CASTRGLNTEAFF.

CDR3 nucleotides: TGTGCCAGCAGCGTGCCGCAAGGAAACACTGAAGCTTTCTTT. Residues: CASSVPQGNTEAFF. The chain is built from TRBV7-9 and TRBJ1-1; unclear D gene. Germline V gene lookup returns CDR1 SEHNR and CDR2 FQNEAQ (reference sequence). V was trimmed by 5 bases and J by 2 bases, leaving 12 bases between them. The CDR3 spans 14 residues.

V is TRBV7-9 and J is TRBJ2-3, with D hard to call. This CDR3 spans 17 amino acids. Trimming pared 1 base from V and 4 bases from J, leaving 18 bases between. The germline CDR1 and CDR2 sequences are SEHNR and FQNEAQ (reference sequence). This CDR3 is CASSLGVARAGADTQYF. The CDR3 coding sequence is TGTGCCAGCAGCTTAGGGGTAGCCCGGGCTGGGGCAGATACGCAGTATTTT. Full variable domain (outside the CDR3, taken from reference TRBV7-9 and TRBJ2-3): DTGVSQNPRHKITKRGQNVTFRCDPISEHNRLYWYRQTLGQGPEFLTYFQNEAQLEKSRLLSDRFSAERPKGSFSTLEIQRTEQGDSAMYLCASSLGVARAGADTQYFGPGTRLTVL.

J is TRBJ2-1 and V is TRBV5-4, with TRBD1 matching 7 bases. With 10 bases clipped from V and 4 bases from J, the junction kept 8 bases outside the gene matches. The germline gives CDR1 SGHNT, CDR2 YYREEE (reference sequence). This CDR3 spans 13 amino acids. The CDR3 coding sequence is TGTGCCGTCGAAGGGGGCCAGTACAATGAGCAGTTCTTC. Translating gives CAVEGGQYNEQFF.

The genes are TRBV6-2 or TRBV6-3 and TRBJ2-3, with 13 nucleotides matching TRBD2. The CDR3 sequence is 15 residues long. Germline lookup yields CDR1 MNHEY and CDR2 SVGEGT. Unmatched junction bases numbered 5, after V lost 7 bases and J lost 4 bases. In DNA form, the CDR3 reads TGTGCCAGCAAGAAACTAGCGGGGGGGCCAGATACGCAGTATTTT. Translation gives CASKKLAGGPDTQYF.

CDR3 bases: TGCGCCAGCAGCCAAGATTGGGGAAGTACGGATAACTATGGCTACACCTTC. Translated, it gives CASSQDWGSTDNYGYTF. The chain uses TRBV4-1 and TRBJ1-2; D not resolved. This CDR3 is built from 17 residues. Deletions cut 0 bases from V and 1 base from J, with 15 bases between. CDR1 is MGHRA and CDR2 is YSYEKL in the germline V gene.

The genes are TRBV7-6 and TRBJ1-4, with D maybe TRBD1 (5 bases). In germline, CDR1 is SGHVS, CDR2 FNYEAQ. V lost 0 bases, J lost 5 bases, and 16 bases lay in between. The CDR3 is 17 amino acids. The CDR3 sequence is CASSLAHGERDNEKLFF. The CDR3 DNA reads TGTGCCAGCAGCTTAGCTCATGGAGAAAGGGACAATGAAAAACTGTTTTTT.

The V call is TRBV7-9, the J call TRBJ2-1; 7 nucleotides match TRBD2. Losses at the gene ends were 5 bases for V and 3 bases for J; bases not matched to a gene: 13. The CDR3 is made up of 17 amino acids. The germline gives CDR1 SEHNR, CDR2 FQNEAQ (reference sequence). CDR3 in amino acids: CASSPPGSRGDYNEQFF. CDR3 bases: TGTGCCAGCAGCCCCCCAGGTTCACGGGGGGACTACAATGAGCAGTTCTTC.

J is TRBJ1-2 and V is TRBV27; possibly TRBD1 for D (5 bases). CDR1 and CDR2 from the germline V gene are MNHEY and SMNVEV (reference sequence). CDR3 length: 13 amino acids. V lost 3 bases, J lost 8 bases, and 13 bases lay in between. The CDR3 DNA is TGTGCCAGCAGTTTTCAGGGTCAGGGCGGCTACACCTTC. The encoded protein is CASSFQGQGGYTF.

This clonotype was found once. The chain carries TRBV29-1 and TRBJ2-7; 8 bases line up with TRBD1. Germline trimming cut 4 bases from V and 7 bases from J; bases unmatched to any gene: 6. The CDR3 totals 12 residues. Germline-derived CDR1 and CDR2 are SQVTM and ANQGSEA. CDR3 nucleotide sequence: TGCAGCGTTGGACAGGGGCTCGGGGAGCAGTACTTC. Translated: CSVGQGLGEQYF.

The chain couples TRBV4-1 to TRBJ1-4, with D unclear. The CDR3 length is 13 residues. The V and J ends lost 4 bases and 6 bases respectively, with 9 bases between them. In germline, CDR1 is MGHRA, CDR2 YSYEKL. The CDR3 loop is CASSPELDEKLFF. The CDR3 nucleotides read TGCGCCAGCAGCCCAGAGCTAGATGAAAAACTGTTTTTT.

The chain combines TRBV4-1 with TRBJ2-2, with D uncertain. Germline V gene lookup returns CDR1 MGHRA and CDR2 YSYEKL. V lost 0 bases and J lost 1, with 9 bases in between. The CDR3 spans 16 residues. CDR3 nucleotides: TGCGCCAGCAGCCAAGATAGCCAGATGAACACCGGGGAGCTGTTTTTT. Translation gives CASSQDSQMNTGELFF.

This chain connects TRBV27 to TRBJ2-5; 8 positions match TRBD1. The germline CDR1 and CDR2 sequences are MNHEY and SMNVEV (reference sequence). V gave up 6 bases and J gave up 4 bases; unmatched junction bases: 10. CDR3 length: 15 amino acids. CDR3 bases: TGTGCCAGCAGGTCGGACAGGGCCTGGGGAGAGACCCAGTACTTC. This codes for CASRSDRAWGETQYF.

The V and J genes are TRBV29-1 and TRBJ2-7; TRBD1 matches at 9 bases. Germline CDR1 SQVTM, CDR2 ANQGSEA. CDR3 size: 13 residues. V shed 4 bases, J shed 3 bases, and the junction held 4 bases outside the gene matches. The CDR3 protein is CSVVQDRGYEQYF. CDR3 DNA: TGCAGCGTTGTTCAGGACAGGGGCTACGAGCAGTACTTC.

This chain connects TRBV4-2 to TRBJ1-1; D unresolved. Germline CDR1 is LGHNA and CDR2 is YNFKEQ. V gave up 3 bases and J gave up 5 bases, with 10 bases separating them. This CDR3 spans 13 amino acids. The CDR3 loop is CASSHFSETEAFF. Here the CDR3 DNA reads TGTGCCAGCAGCCACTTTTCGGAAACTGAAGCTTTCTTT.

This rearrangement joins TRBV7-9 to TRBJ1-2; no firm D call. Germline V CDR1 and CDR2: SEHNR, FQNEAQ (reference sequence). V was trimmed by 4 bases and J by 7 bases, leaving 16 bases between them. The CDR3 is made up of 14 amino acids. DNA for the CDR3: TGTGCCAGCAGCTCGTCAATCAACGTTCCTGGCTACACCTTC. Translated: CASSSSINVPGYTF.

This sequence joins TRBV5-4 and TRBJ1-6; perhaps TRBD1 as D (5 bases). Germline V gene sequence: CDR1 SGHNT, CDR2 YYREEE (reference sequence). The CDR3 length is 12 residues. Trimming cost V 4 bases and J 14 bases, with 13 bases left between them. The CDR3 DNA reads TGTGCCAGCAGCCAGGACACCGCGGCCCTCCACTTT. Its protein product is CASSQDTAALHF.

V gene TRBV19 combines with J gene TRBJ2-4, with D uncertain. Trimming left V 3 bases short and J 7 bases short, with 13 bases between. The length of the CDR3 is 14 residues. Germline-derived CDR1 and CDR2 are LNHDA and SQIVND (reference sequence). As DNA, the CDR3 is TGTGCCAGTAGTATTCCGCAGTATTTCAACATTCAGTACTTC. This sequence encodes CASSIPQYFNIQYF.

Only a few counts were recorded for this clonotype. The chain carries TRBV5-6 and TRBJ2-1; tentatively, D is TRBD1 or TRBD2 (5 bases each). Germline V lookup: CDR1 SGHDT, CDR2 YYEEEE. The CDR3 has 14 residues. V was shortened by 4 bases and J by 12 bases, with 20 bases between the two germline ends. CDR3: CASSTFPQGSGQFF. DNA for the CDR3: TGTGCCAGCAGCACCTTTCCTCAGGGAAGCGGGCAGTTCTTC.

The rearrangement joins TRBV10-3 to TRBJ1-1; D possibly corresponds to TRBD1 (6 bases). V lost 2 bases to trimming and J lost 1 base, with 11 bases between them. The CDR3 consists of 15 residues. Looked up from germline, CDR1 is ENHRY and CDR2 is SYGVKD. In DNA, the CDR3 is TGTGCCATCAGTGAGCGGGGGACACCGAACACTGAAGCTTTCTTT. Encoded protein: CAISERGTPNTEAFF.